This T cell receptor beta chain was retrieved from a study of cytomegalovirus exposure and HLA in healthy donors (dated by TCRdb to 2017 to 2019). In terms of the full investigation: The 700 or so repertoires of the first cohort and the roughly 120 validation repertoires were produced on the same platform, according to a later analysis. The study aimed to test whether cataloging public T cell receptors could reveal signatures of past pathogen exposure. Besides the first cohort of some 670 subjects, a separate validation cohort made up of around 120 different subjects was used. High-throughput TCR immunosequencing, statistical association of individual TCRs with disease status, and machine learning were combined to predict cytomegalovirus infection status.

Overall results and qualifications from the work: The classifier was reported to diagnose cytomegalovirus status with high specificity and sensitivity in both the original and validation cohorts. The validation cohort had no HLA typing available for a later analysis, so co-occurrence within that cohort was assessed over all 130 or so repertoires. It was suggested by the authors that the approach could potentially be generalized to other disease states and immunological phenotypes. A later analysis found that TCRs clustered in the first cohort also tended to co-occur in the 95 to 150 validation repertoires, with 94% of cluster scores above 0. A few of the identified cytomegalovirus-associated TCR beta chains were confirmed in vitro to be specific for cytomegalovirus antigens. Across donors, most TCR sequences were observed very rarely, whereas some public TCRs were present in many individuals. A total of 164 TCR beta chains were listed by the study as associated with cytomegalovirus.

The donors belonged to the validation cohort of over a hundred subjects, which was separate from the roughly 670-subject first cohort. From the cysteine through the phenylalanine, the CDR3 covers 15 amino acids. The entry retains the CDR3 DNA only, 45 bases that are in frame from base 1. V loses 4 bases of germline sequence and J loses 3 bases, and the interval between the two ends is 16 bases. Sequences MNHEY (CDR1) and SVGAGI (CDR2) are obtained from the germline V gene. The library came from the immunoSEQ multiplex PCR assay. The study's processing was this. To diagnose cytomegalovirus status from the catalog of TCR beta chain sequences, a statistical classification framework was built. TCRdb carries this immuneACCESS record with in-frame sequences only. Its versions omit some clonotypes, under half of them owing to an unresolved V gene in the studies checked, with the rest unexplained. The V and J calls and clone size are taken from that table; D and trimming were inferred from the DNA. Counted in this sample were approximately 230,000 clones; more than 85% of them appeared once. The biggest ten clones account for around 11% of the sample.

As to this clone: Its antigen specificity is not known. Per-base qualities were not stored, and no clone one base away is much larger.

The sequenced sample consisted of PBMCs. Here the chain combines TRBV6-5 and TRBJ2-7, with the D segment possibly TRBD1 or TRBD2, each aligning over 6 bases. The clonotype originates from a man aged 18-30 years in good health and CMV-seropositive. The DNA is TGTGCCAGCAGTTGGGGAGGCCAGGGGATCTACGAGCAGTACTTC. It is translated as CASSWGGQGIYEQYF.